The source of this T cell receptor (beta chain) is a study of cytomegalovirus exposure and HLA in healthy donors. Looking at the study overall: Ancestry clustering placed around four fifths of approximately 420 genotyped donors in the Caucasian-associated cluster. Findings of the study overall: There were some public TCRs occurring in many donors, but most TCR sequences were rare. The presence/absence work took it that sequencing depth was about the same across donors.

The sample holds many counts of this clone. Its antigen is unidentified. This CDR3 contains 17 residues. With V trimmed by 1 base and J by 6 bases, 12 bases remained unmatched. Looked up from germline, CDR1 is LGHNT and CDR2 is FRNRAP. It was with 60 Vbeta and 13 Jbeta primers that the PCR ran. Libraries were prepared by immunoSEQ multiplex PCR; TCRdb keeps only in-frame clonotypes and omits some of them. The sample has about 99,000 clones; approximately 80% are singletons. The rearrangement joins TRBV12-5 to TRBJ1-1; TRBD1 aligns across 9 bases. The specimen was PBMCs. The TCR was taken from a woman younger than 35 in good health and CMV-seropositive. As DNA, the CDR3 is TGTGCTAGTGGTTTGGCCACAGGCGGGACAGGGAAACCTGAAGCTTTCTTT. Protein: CASGLATGGTGKPEAFF.